These 17 T cell receptor beta chains originate from one sample sequenced in a study of immune heterogeneity within non-small cell lung tumors. It was with 32 V and 13 J primers that multiplex PCR amplified TCR beta CDR3. TCRdb fed the multiplex PCR reads into MiXCR, producing one record per CDR3 protein. Among just over 4,000 distinct CDR3 sequences, around 25% were seen once, and the ten largest hold around an eighth. TCRs were amplified from roughly 540 ng gDNA of bulk tumor per sample. Several biopsies per primary tumor were taken during surgery, spaced as far apart as possible. Patients had untreated, newly diagnosed non-small cell lung cancer and underwent curative surgery. The sample comprised lung tumor tissue. These receptor sequences come from a man in his fifties or sixties with non-small cell lung cancer.

This clonotype was detected only a few times. This chain links TRBV6-5 with TRBJ1-4; D unresolved. CDR3 size: 14 residues. Germline CDR1 reads MNHEY; CDR2 reads SVGAGI. V gave up 4 bases and J gave up 3 bases, with 9 bases separating them. The CDR3 sequence is CASSSTLSNEKLFF. CDR3 bases: TGTGCCAGCAGTTCGACACTGTCTAATGAAAAACTGTTTTTT.

The rearrangement uses TRBV7-9 and TRBJ2-3, with D uncertain. The CDR3 consists of 15 residues. Germline V lookup: CDR1 SEHNR, CDR2 FQNEAQ (reference sequence). V was pared by 3 bases and J by 3 bases, with 13 bases between. The CDR3 loop reads CASSFPADRTDTQYF. CDR3 DNA: TGTGCCAGCAGCTTTCCTGCGGATAGGACAGATACGCAGTATTTT.

This clonotype was seen a handful of times. V and J are TRBV7-6 and TRBJ2-3; a possible D gene is TRBD2 (6 bases). This CDR3 has 17 residues. The germline CDR1 and CDR2 sequences are SGHVS and FNYEAQ. V lost 3 bases and J 4 bases, leaving 20 bases between the germline ends. The CDR3 spells CASSFFVSGAPPDTQYF. In DNA form, the CDR3 reads TGTGCCAGCAGCTTTTTCGTTAGCGGAGCCCCCCCAGATACGCAGTATTTT.

By share, this clonotype counts as large. V and J are TRBV7-2 and TRBJ1-2, with 8 nucleotides matching TRBD1. J was trimmed by 6 bases and V by 5 bases; bases with no gene match: 14. The CDR3 is 16 amino acids. Germline CDR1 SGHTA, CDR2 FQGNSA. The CDR3 region has the DNA TGTGCCAGCAGCGTTACCCGAACAGGGGGTGTAAATGGCTACACCTTC. Protein product: CASSVTRTGGVNGYTF.

Judged by abundance, this clonotype is medium-sized. The rearrangement uses TRBV20-1 and TRBJ2-1; no definite D call. The germline gives CDR1 DFQATT, CDR2 SNEGSKA (reference sequence). The V end lost 2 bases, the J end lost 2 bases, and 22 bases lay between the germline ends. CDR3 length equals 18 residues. The CDR3, as DNA: TGCAGTGCTAGACTCAACCCTGTCGACGGTCCTACCTACAATGAGCAGTTCTTC. The encoded protein is CSARLNPVDGPTYNEQFF.

This clonotype is medium-sized. The chain couples TRBV28 to TRBJ2-6; D gene unclear. CDR3 length: 15 amino acids. V lost 2 bases and J lost 2, with 7 bases in between. Germline V gives CDR1 MDHEN, CDR2 SYDVKM. As DNA, the CDR3 is TGTGCCAGCAGTTTAAGCAGTCCTGGGGCCAACGTCCTGACTTTC. This encodes CASSLSSPGANVLTF. The variable domain in full, completed from reference TRBV28 and TRBJ2-6, reads DVKVTQSSRYLVKRTGEKVFLECVQDMDHENMFWYRQDPGLGLRLIYFSYDVKMKEKGDIPEGYSVSREKKERFSLILESASTNQTSMYLCASSLSSPGANVLTFGAGSRLTVL.

This clonotype counts as medium-sized. The chain recombines TRBV6-1 with TRBJ2-7; 12 bases fit TRBD2. CDR3 length equals 15 residues. The germline CDR1 and CDR2 sequences are MNHNS and SASEGT. V dropped 10 bases and J dropped 3; count of bases not matched to a gene: 10. CDR3 in DNA: TGTGCCACTAAGGTCGGACTAGCGGGACTCTACGAGCAGTACTTC. Protein product: CATKVGLAGLYEQYF.

This clonotype has more than one count but fewer than ten. The V and J genes are TRBV19 and TRBJ2-3; 7 nucleotides line up with TRBD1. Germline CDR1 reads LNHDA; CDR2 reads SQIVND (reference sequence). This CDR3 is built from 15 residues. With V trimmed by 6 bases and J by 0 bases, 6 bases remained unmatched. The CDR3 protein is CASSEGARSTDTQYF. Written as DNA, the CDR3 is TGTGCCAGTAGCGAGGGGGCGCGGAGCACAGATACGCAGTATTTT.

In its sample, this clonotype ranks as medium-sized. CDR3 loop: CASSQGQLQETQYF. CDR3 bases: TGCGCCAGCAGCCAGGGACAGCTCCAAGAGACCCAGTACTTC. The rearrangement links TRBV4-1 to TRBJ2-5; 7 nucleotides line up with TRBD1. Per germline, CDR1 MGHRA and CDR2 YSYEKL. The V and J ends lost 3 bases and 1 base, in that order; junction bases with no gene match: 2. The CDR3 totals 14 residues.

The genes are TRBV27 and TRBJ2-1; 7 bases align to TRBD2. V lost 5 bases to trimming and J lost 4 bases; unmatched junction nucleotides: 8. The germline V gene has CDR1 MNHEY and CDR2 SMNVEV (reference sequence). This CDR3 is built from 15 residues. The CDR3 region is CASSTLGGGYNEQFF. The DNA of the CDR3 is TGTGCCAGCAGTACCCTTGGGGGGGGATACAATGAGCAGTTCTTC.

The chain links TRBV30 to TRBJ1-2, with D perhaps matching TRBD1 (6 bases). Germline CDR1 and CDR2: GTSNPN and SVGIG (reference sequence). Trimming removed 0 bases from V and 8 bases from J, with 13 bases in between. The CDR3 is 13 amino acids. The CDR3 coding sequence is TGTGCCTGGAGTGTACAACAGGGTGACGGCTACACCTTC. Translation: CAWSVQQGDGYTF. The full variable domain, its missing parts supplied by reference TRBV30 and TRBJ1-2, is SQTIHQWPATLVQPVGSPLSLECTVEGTSNPNLYWYRQAAGRGLQLLFYSVGIGQISSEVPQNLSASRPQDRQFILSSKKLLLSDSGFYLCAWSVQQGDGYTFGSGTRLTVV.

By share, this clonotype ranks as medium-sized. The gene calls are TRBV9 and TRBJ1-3, with D perhaps TRBD1 (5 bases). Trimming removed 0 bases from V and 2 bases from J, with 15 bases in between. This CDR3 has 17 amino acids. CDR1 SGDLS and CDR2 YYNGEE come from the germline V gene. The CDR3 spells CASSVALRAGAGNTIYF. CDR3 nucleotide sequence: TGTGCCAGCAGCGTAGCTCTCAGGGCGGGTGCTGGAAACACCATATATTTT.

Judged by abundance, this clonotype is large. This chain connects TRBV20-1 to TRBJ2-5, with 9 bases that match TRBD2. In germline, CDR1 is DFQATT, CDR2 SNEGSKA (reference sequence). The CDR3 is made up of 15 amino acids. Unmatched junction bases numbered 4, after V lost 1 base and J lost 1 base. CDR3 region: CSARGGTSLQETQYF. The CDR3 bases are TGCAGTGCTAGAGGGGGGACTAGCCTCCAAGAGACCCAGTACTTC.

By its share, this clonotype is medium-sized (0.01 to 0.1%). The gene calls are TRBV6-1 and TRBJ2-7, with TRBD1 identical over 9 bases. Germline lookup yields CDR1 MNHNS and CDR2 SASEGT. V lost 1 base to trimming and J lost 4 bases; unmatched junction nucleotides: 2. The CDR3 is 14 residues long. The CDR3 bases are TGTGCCAGCAGTGAAGGGACAGGGGTTTACGAGCAGTACTTC. This gives the protein CASSEGTGVYEQYF.

Concerning this clonotype itself: A much larger clone differs from this one at a single base, so this may be a read error. J is TRBJ2-2 and V is TRBV4-3, with a possible D match to TRBD2 (5 bases). This CDR3 is 16 amino acids long. With 3 bases removed from V and 2 bases from J, the gap between germline ends came to 13 bases. The V gene's germline CDR1 is LGHNA and CDR2 YSLEER. CDR3 bases: TGCGCCAGCAGCCACCAAGCGGTCTGTAACACCGGGGAGCTGTTTTTT. Translation gives CASSHQAVCNTGELFF.

Sample share makes this clonotype large. The V call is TRBV19, the J call TRBJ2-3, with unresolved D. Germline CDR1 LNHDA, CDR2 SQIVND (reference sequence). V lost 5 bases to trimming and J lost 3 bases, with 9 bases between them. The CDR3 runs 13 residues. In nucleotides, the CDR3 is TGTGCCAGTAGTTTCACAGTTACAGATACGCAGTATTTT. It is translated as CASSFTVTDTQYF.

The chain uses TRBV2 and TRBJ1-5; D is uncertain. Germline V gives CDR1 SNHLY, CDR2 FYNNEI. The ends were cut back, 7 bases at V and 5 bases at J, with 15 bases in the middle. The CDR3 sequence is 14 residues long. CDR3 residues: CASTLTGEHQPQHF. The CDR3 nucleotides are TGTGCCAGCACCCTAACGGGAGAACATCAGCCCCAGCATTTT.